This is a list of T cell receptor beta chains from one sample in a study of blood T cell repertoires in COVID-19. Only in-frame clones appear in the TCRdb table, and some are missing; sequencing was by immunoSEQ multiplex PCR. The table shows about 470,000 clones, with around 87% occurring only once. The sequenced sample consisted of PBMCs or T cells enriched from blood (not recorded which). The receptors derive from a woman aged 18-29 years who had recovered from COVID-19. Each CDR3 is given with its conserved first and last residue. A D gene is named only where the DNA matches it firmly. A clone size is listed for some rows: how often the clone was seen (once, few, many), or a class if it is expanded.

D: TRBD1; size: .; V: TRBV5-6; J: TRBJ1-1; DNA: TGTGCCAGCAGCTTTGACACCGGACAGGGAGATTTAATTTTCTTT; CDR3: CASSFDTGQGDLIFF
D: .; size: few; V: TRBV5-4; J: TRBJ2-7; DNA: TGTGCCAGCAGCTTCGGCAGGGAAGGGTCCTACGAGCAGTACTTC; CDR3: CASSFGREGSYEQYF
D: .; size: .; V: TRBV19; J: TRBJ1-6; DNA: TGTGCCAGTAGTATATCCCCGCGGGCAGAAAATTCACCCCTCCACTTT; CDR3: CASSISPRAENSPLHF
D: .; size: .; V: TRBV28; J: TRBJ1-2; DNA: TGTGCCAGCAGTCGTCAGGGTAAGGGCGGCTACACCTTC; CDR3: CASSRQGKGGYTF
D: TRBD1; size: few; V: TRBV19; J: TRBJ1-5; DNA: TGTGCCAGTAGTATACTGCAGGGGGCGGATTATCAGCCCCAGCATTTT; CDR3: CASSILQGADYQPQHF
D: TRBD1; size: few; V: TRBV6-5; J: TRBJ1-6; DNA: TGTGCCAGCAGTCCAGGGCAGGGGGCCGGTTCACCCCTCCACTTT; CDR3: CASSPGQGAGSPLHF
D: TRBD1; size: .; V: TRBV27; J: TRBJ1-5; DNA: TGTGCCAGCGGGACAGGGAGCAATCAGCCCCAGCATTTT; CDR3: CASGTGSNQPQHF
D: TRBD2; size: .; V: TRBV2; J: TRBJ2-1; DNA: TGTGCCAGCAGCGGCTTAGCGGGGGCTCTCAATGAGCAGTTCTTC; CDR3: CASSGLAGALNEQFF
D: TRBD1; size: .; V: TRBV28; J: TRBJ1-1; DNA: TGTGCCAGCAGTCTGGACAGGCGGGAAGCTTTCTTT; CDR3: CASSLDRREAFF
D: TRBD1; size: once; V: TRBV9; J: TRBJ1-1; DNA: TGTGCCAGCAGCGTCCGGGACAGGGAGGACACTGAAGCTTTCTTT; CDR3: CASSVRDREDTEAFF
D: TRBD1; size: once; V: TRBV28; J: TRBJ1-2; DNA: TGTGCCAGCAGTCCGCCAGGGGGCGGAGAAAGCTACACCTTC; CDR3: CASSPPGGGESYTF
D: TRBD1; size: .; V: TRBV5-1; J: TRBJ2-7; DNA: TGCGCCAGCAGCTTCTCCGGGACAGGGGGCGACGAGCAGTACTTC; CDR3: CASSFSGTGGDEQYF
D: .; size: .; V: TRBV11-2; J: TRBJ2-3; DNA: TGTGCCAGCAGCTTAGGAGGCAGGGCCCGTAAGGATACGCAGTATTTT; CDR3: CASSLGGRARKDTQYF
D: .; size: once; V: TRBV2; J: TRBJ2-1; DNA: TGTGCCAGCACCCGCCGCAGGGGGGACGGTGAGCAGTTCTTC; CDR3: CASTRRRGDGEQFF
D: TRBD1; size: .; V: TRBV7-8; J: TRBJ1-5; DNA: TGTGCCAGCAGCCTCCAGGGGGTTAGCAATCAGCCCCAGCATTTT; CDR3: CASSLQGVSNQPQHF
D: TRBD1; size: .; V: TRBV7-6; J: TRBJ2-5; DNA: TGTGCCAGCAGCCAGTGGGGGGACAGGGGGCAAGAGACCCAGTACTTC; CDR3: CASSQWGDRGQETQYF
D: .; size: .; V: TRBV7-9; J: TRBJ2-7; DNA: TGTGCCAGCAGCTCCGGGGGCTCCTACGAGCAGTACTTC; CDR3: CASSSGGSYEQYF
D: .; size: .; V: TRBV6-5; J: TRBJ1-1; DNA: TGTGCCAGCAGGGTATCAGGAGGTACTGAAGCTTTCTTT; CDR3: CASRVSGGTEAFF
D: .; size: .; V: TRBV4-1; J: TRBJ2-1; DNA: TGCGCCAGCAGCCAACAGGCCCTCTCCTACAATGAGCAGTTCTTC; CDR3: CASSQQALSYNEQFF
D: TRBD1; size: few; V: TRBV27; J: TRBJ1-6; DNA: TGTGCCAGCAGGACAGGGGGGTTAATTAATTCACCCCTCCACTTT; CDR3: CASRTGGLINSPLHF
D: .; size: .; V: TRBV2; J: TRBJ1-3; DNA: TGTGCCAGCAGTGTCGTTGGAAACACCATATATTTT; CDR3: CASSVVGNTIYF
D: TRBD1; size: .; V: TRBV5-1; J: TRBJ1-4; DNA: TGCGCCAGCAGCTTCCAACTAGGGGGCGTTGGGGAAAAACTGTTTTTT; CDR3: CASSFQLGGVGEKLFF
D: TRBD2; size: .; V: TRBV9; J: TRBJ2-1; DNA: TGTGCCAGCAGCGTGTCCGGGGGGGCCGACAATGAGCAGTTCTTC; CDR3: CASSVSGGADNEQFF
D: .; size: .; V: TRBV30; J: TRBJ1-1; DNA: TGTGCCTGGAGTGTGTACACCGGGGAGGCTTTCTTT; CDR3: CAWSVYTGEAFF
D: TRBD2; size: .; V: TRBV5-6; J: TRBJ2-7; DNA: TGTGCCAGCACCGGGGGGGCGCATATCTACGAGCAGTACTTC; CDR3: CASTGGAHIYEQYF
D: TRBD1; size: .; V: TRBV7-9; J: TRBJ1-2; DNA: TGTGCCAGCAGTTCTCCAGGGGGTTCTAACTATGGCTACACCTTC; CDR3: CASSSPGGSNYGYTF
D: .; size: .; V: TRBV28; J: TRBJ1-2; DNA: TGTGCCAGCCGCCCCCTCGGGGGGTTGGATGGCTACACCTTC; CDR3: CASRPLGGLDGYTF
D: .; size: .; V: TRBV15; J: TRBJ1-4; DNA: TGTGCCACCAGCAGAGATCTCCCGGCAGGGGCTAATGAAAAACTGTTTTTT; CDR3: CATSRDLPAGANEKLFF
D: .; size: .; V: TRBV7-8; J: TRBJ1-2; DNA: TGTGCCAGCAGCTTAGCGACAGGTCGCTTAAACTATGGCTACACCTTC; CDR3: CASSLATGRLNYGYTF
D: .; size: .; V: TRBV7-3; J: TRBJ2-2; DNA: TGTGCCAGCAGCTCCTTGAGGGGGGGGCCCACCGGGGAGCTGTTTTTT; CDR3: CASSSLRGGPTGELFF
D: TRBD1; size: .; V: TRBV2; J: TRBJ1-5; DNA: TGTGCCAGCAGTGGGGGGGACAGCCGCTTTCAGCCCCAGCATTTT; CDR3: CASSGGDSRFQPQHF
D: .; size: few; V: TRBV18; J: TRBJ1-3; DNA: TGTGCCAGCTCACCGCCAGGGATAACCTCTGGAAACACCATATATTTT; CDR3: CASSPPGITSGNTIYF
D: .; size: .; V: TRBV28; J: TRBJ1-1; DNA: TGTGCCAGCGTAGATCACACTGAAGCTTTCTTT; CDR3: CASVDHTEAFF
D: .; size: .; V: TRBV2; J: TRBJ2-7; DNA: TGTGCCAACCGACAGGACTCCAACTACGAGCAGTACTTC; CDR3: CANRQDSNYEQYF
D: TRBD1; size: .; V: TRBV10-3; J: TRBJ1-1; DNA: TGTGCCATCAGTACTAACAGGTGGGAGACAGGGGACCACACTGAAGCTTTCTTT; CDR3: CAISTNRWETGDHTEAFF
D: .; size: .; V: TRBV4-1; J: TRBJ1-5; DNA: TGCGCCAGCAGCCGGGCGGGGGCTTTCAATCAGCCCCAGCATTTT; CDR3: CASSRAGAFNQPQHF
D: TRBD1; size: .; V: TRBV30; J: TRBJ2-2; DNA: TGTGCCTACTCCGCCTTGGGACAGTACACCGGGGAGCTGTTTTTT; CDR3: CAYSALGQYTGELFF
D: .; size: .; V: TRBV29-1; J: TRBJ1-3; DNA: TGCAGCGTTGAAGATCTTCGGCCCGGGGTCTCTGGAAACACCATATATTTT; CDR3: CSVEDLRPGVSGNTIYF
D: TRBD1; size: .; V: TRBV7-9; J: TRBJ1-4; DNA: TGTGCCAGCAGCCGGACAGGGGGCAAGGAAAAACTGTTTTTT; CDR3: CASSRTGGKEKLFF
D: .; size: .; V: TRBV19; J: TRBJ1-2; DNA: TGTGCCAGTAGTACCCATACAGGGCCCAACTATGGCTACACCTTC; CDR3: CASSTHTGPNYGYTF
D: TRBD1; size: once; V: TRBV7-9; J: TRBJ2-3; DNA: TGTGCCAGCAGCCCTCCAATACAGGGGGATACGCAGTATTTT; CDR3: CASSPPIQGDTQYF
D: TRBD1; size: .; V: TRBV18; J: TRBJ1-1; DNA: TGTGCCAGCTCACCGCCGGACAGGGTGAGGACTGAAGCTTTCTTT; CDR3: CASSPPDRVRTEAFF
D: .; size: .; V: TRBV5-6; J: TRBJ2-1; DNA: TGTGCCAGCAGCCTCACACCCTACAATGAGCAGTTCTTC; CDR3: CASSLTPYNEQFF
D: .; size: .; V: TRBV4-2; J: TRBJ2-7; DNA: TGTGCCAGCAGCCAAGATAGGGGGTACGAGCAGTACTTC; CDR3: CASSQDRGYEQYF
D: .; size: .; V: TRBV5-4; J: TRBJ1-1; DNA: TGTGCCAGCAGCCCAACTCCCACTGAAGCTTTCTTT; CDR3: CASSPTPTEAFF
D: .; size: .; V: TRBV28; J: TRBJ1-4; DNA: TGTGCCAGCACTCCTCCAGGCCGTGGGGAAAAACTGTTTTTT; CDR3: CASTPPGRGEKLFF
D: TRBD2; size: .; V: TRBV7-9; J: TRBJ2-1; DNA: TGTGCCAGCAGGTGGACTAGCGGGGTGGATGAGCAGTTCTTC; CDR3: CASRWTSGVDEQFF
D: TRBD2; size: .; V: TRBV6-1; J: TRBJ2-3; DNA: TGTGCCAGCAGTGAGCAGCGGGAGATCACAGATACGCAGTATTTT; CDR3: CASSEQREITDTQYF
D: TRBD2; size: .; V: TRBV28; J: TRBJ2-7; DNA: TGTGCCAGCAGTTCCCCCTGGACTAGCGGGGGCCCCGAGCAGTACTTC; CDR3: CASSSPWTSGGPEQYF
D: .; size: .; V: TRBV7-2; J: TRBJ2-1; DNA: TGTGCCAGCAGCTTAGCCTTAATTCCAGGACTGCAGTTCTTC; CDR3: CASSLALIPGLQFF
D: .; size: once; V: TRBV5-1; J: TRBJ1-3; DNA: TGCGCCAGCAGCTTGGGACCAGGGGAGACGGACACCATATATTTT; CDR3: CASSLGPGETDTIYF
D: TRBD1; size: .; V: TRBV5-6; J: TRBJ2-7; DNA: TGTGCCAGCAGCTGGGGACAGGTTATCTCCTACGAGCAGTACTTC; CDR3: CASSWGQVISYEQYF
D: TRBD1; size: .; V: TRBV2; J: TRBJ2-7; DNA: TGTGCCAGCAGTGGGACAGGGGACGCCTACGAGCAGTACTTC; CDR3: CASSGTGDAYEQYF
D: .; size: .; V: TRBV11-3; J: TRBJ2-7; DNA: TGTGCCAGCAGCTTGAATTCCATTAGCGAGCAGTACTTC; CDR3: CASSLNSISEQYF
D: .; size: .; V: TRBV7-3; J: TRBJ2-1; DNA: TGTGCCAGCAGCTTAGATTCGGGGAGAAATGAGCAGTTCTTC; CDR3: CASSLDSGRNEQFF
D: .; size: .; V: TRBV6-5; J: TRBJ2-5; DNA: TGTGCCAGCAGTCGGACAGGAGGGGAGACCCAGTACTTC; CDR3: CASSRTGGETQYF
D: .; size: few; V: TRBV5-6; J: TRBJ1-2; DNA: TGTGCCAGCAGTCTTCTGACAGACAACTATGGCTACACCTTC; CDR3: CASSLLTDNYGYTF
D: .; size: .; V: TRBV7-3; J: TRBJ1-2; DNA: TGTGCCAGCAGGGGTCTTGCCGTGGGGGCGAGGGGTAGATCGGCCTATGGCTACACCTTC; CDR3: CASRGLAVGARGRSAYGYTF
D: TRBD1; size: few; V: TRBV5-1; J: TRBJ2-6; DNA: TGCGCCAGCACCTCCGGGACAGGGAGATCTGGGGCCAACGTCCTGACTTTC; CDR3: CASTSGTGRSGANVLTF